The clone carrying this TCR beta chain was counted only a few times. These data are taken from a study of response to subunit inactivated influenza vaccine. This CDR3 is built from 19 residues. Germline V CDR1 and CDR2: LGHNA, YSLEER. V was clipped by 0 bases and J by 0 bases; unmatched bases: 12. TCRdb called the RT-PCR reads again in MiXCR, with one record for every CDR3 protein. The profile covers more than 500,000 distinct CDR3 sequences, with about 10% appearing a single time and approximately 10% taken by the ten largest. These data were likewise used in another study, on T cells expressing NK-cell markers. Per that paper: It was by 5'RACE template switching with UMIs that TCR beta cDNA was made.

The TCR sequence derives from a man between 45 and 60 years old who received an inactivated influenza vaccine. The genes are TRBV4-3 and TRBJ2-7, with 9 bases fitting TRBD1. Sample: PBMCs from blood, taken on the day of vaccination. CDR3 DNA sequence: TGCGCCAGCAGCCAAGATCTTCTAATCCGGGACAGGGCCTCCTACGAGCAGTACTTC. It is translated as CASSQDLLIRDRASYEQYF.